This T cell receptor beta chain was sequenced in a study of early T cells in non-severe SARS-CoV-2 infection. Overall study: Bulk RNA isolated from unsorted whole blood underwent sequencing; chains were not paired.

The CDR3 is 15 residues long. V lost 0 bases to trimming and J lost 4 bases, with 12 bases between them. The germline V gene has CDR1 MNHNY and CDR2 SVGAGI (reference sequence). This clonotype was recorded at least ten times. The target antigen is unknown. Separate cDNA molecules each had unique molecular identifiers attached to them. TCRdb reanalysed the 5' RACE reads using MiXCR and keeps one entry per CDR3 protein. The sample comprises 85,000 to 100,000 distinct CDR3 sequences, approximately 13% of which are singletons, and 2% to 2.5% rests with the top ten. General study points: VDJdb-based matching was biased toward anti-spike CD8 responses and missed private and CD4 specificities.

This receptor was identified in an adult who was a healthcare worker with PCR-confirmed SARS-CoV-2 infection or an uninfected control (not recorded which). The gene calls are TRBV6-6 and TRBJ1-2; D is unclear. Sequencing was done on a sample of whole blood. CDR3: CASSYSRPQPYGYTF. Here the CDR3 DNA reads TGTGCCAGCAGTTACTCAAGGCCCCAACCCTATGGCTACACCTTC.